One sample yielded the 9 T cell receptor beta chains listed below, sequenced in a study of CD8 T cells in Susac syndrome. With random hexamers, roughly 0.45 to 1 ug RNA was reverse transcribed. TCRdb recomputed calls from the immunoSEQ multiplex PCR reads with MiXCR, one row per CDR3 protein. Here the sample spans 95,000 or so distinct CDR3 sequences, 85% to 95% being singletons. Sequencing used CD8+ T cells from PBMCs. These receptors were collected from a human donor in good health.

The genes are TRBV20-1 and TRBJ1-5; D remains unclear. Germline V lookup: CDR1 DFQATT, CDR2 SNEGSKA (reference sequence). The CDR3 runs to 12 residues. Between the trimmed V and J ends, which lost 6 bases and 4 bases, there was a span of 10 bases. The CDR3 spells CSAQDGNQPQHF. In DNA form, the CDR3 reads TGCAGTGCGCAGGACGGAAATCAGCCCCAGCATTTT.

The chain employs TRBV6-9 and TRBJ1-5; D is undetermined. CDR1 is MNHGY, CDR2 SVAAGI, per germline. The CDR3 sequence is 15 residues long. Trimming removed 11 bases at V and 3 bases at J, with 20 bases between. CDR3: CAVKVSGGNNQPQHF. Written as DNA, the CDR3 is TGTGCCGTAAAAGTGAGTGGAGGGAACAATCAGCCCCAGCATTTT.

The chain has TRBV6-1 and TRBJ2-3; D gene unclear. Trimming took off 7 bases at V and 4 bases at J, with 18 bases between the two ends. Germline V lookup: CDR1 MNHNS, CDR2 SASEGT. The CDR3 has 15 amino acids. CDR3 coding DNA: TGTGCCAGCAATTTGAGGTACTCCGTAGCAGATACGCAGTATTTT. Translation gives CASNLRYSVADTQYF.

The genes are TRBV29-1 and TRBJ2-1, with 11 bases that match TRBD2. After removal of 7 bases from V and 10 bases from J, the junction contained 6 bases not matched to a gene. The germline V gene encodes CDR1 SQVTM and CDR2 ANQGSEA. The CDR3 sequence is 12 residues long. The CDR3 loop is CSDSGGAKEQFF. Here the CDR3 DNA reads TGCAGCGATAGCGGGGGGGCGAAGGAGCAGTTCTTC.

This chain uses TRBV4-1 with TRBJ1-5; TRBD1 might be the D (6 bases). The V end lost 2 bases, the J end lost 6 bases, and 11 bases lay between the germline ends. The CDR3 totals 14 residues. Germline V CDR1 and CDR2: MGHRA, YSYEKL. CDR3 bases: TGCGCCAGCAGCCAAAACAGGGTAGGTCAGCCCCAGCATTTT. As protein: CASSQNRVGQPQHF.

The CDR3 nucleotides read TGTGCCACCAGCAACACAGGGGGCGTAGAGCCCCAGCATTTT. Its protein product is CATSNTGGVEPQHF. The chain is built from TRBV15 and TRBJ1-5; 9 positions agree with TRBD1. With V trimmed by 4 bases and J by 8 bases, 6 bases remained unmatched. Germline V gene sequence: CDR1 LNHNV, CDR2 YYDKDF (reference sequence). The CDR3 is 14 amino acids.

The CDR3 loop is CSAPIYNEQFF. The CDR3 DNA reads TGCAGTGCCCCGATATACAATGAGCAGTTCTTC. This chain uses TRBV20-1 with TRBJ2-1; D remains ambiguous. Germline V CDR1 and CDR2: DFQATT, SNEGSKA (reference sequence). The CDR3 totals 11 residues. Trimming cost V 6 bases and J 4 bases, with 7 bases left between them.

The V gene is TRBV7-8, the J gene TRBJ2-7, with TRBD2 as a possible D gene (6 bases). The CDR3 has 15 residues. V was cut by 3 bases and J by 5 bases, with 17 bases left in between. The V gene's germline CDR1 is SGHVS and CDR2 FQNEAQ. CDR3 in DNA: TGTGCCAGCAGCTTGGTTGGGGGGTCCTTCGACGAGCAGTACTTC. Its translation is CASSLVGGSFDEQYF.

V usage is TRBV13 and J usage is TRBJ2-4, with D possibly matching TRBD2 (6 bases). CDR3 size: 16 residues. V lost 5 bases to trimming and J lost 2 bases, with 16 bases between them. Germline values: CDR1 PRHDT, CDR2 FYEKMQ (reference sequence). This chain's CDR3 is CASSRSGVGTKNIQYF. DNA for the CDR3: TGTGCCAGCAGCCGGTCGGGGGTGGGGACCAAAAACATTCAGTACTTC.